This TCR beta chain stems from a study of blood T cell repertoires in COVID-19. About the research overall: Collection of acute and convalescent COVID-19 samples took place in the United States, Italy and Spain. Nucleic acid was either cDNA or gDNA, and it came from T cells, B-cell-depleted T cells, or PBMCs.

Authors' methods: Amplifying reference gene primers gave estimates of nucleated cell counts. This table comes from immunoSEQ multiplex PCR, and its TCRdb copy is limited to in-frame clones, with some not included. The V and J calls and clone size are taken from that table; D and trimming were inferred from the DNA. This repertoire shows about 60,000 clones, approximately 88% found once; its top ten account for approximately 5%. In germline, CDR1 is KGHDR, CDR2 SFDVKD. The V and J ends lost 3 bases and 6 bases, in that order; junction bases with no gene match: 10. The CDR3 extends over 17 amino acids.

The TCR comes from a human donor in a cohort sampled during active COVID-19. The chain uses TRBV24-1 and TRBJ2-3; 11 positions match TRBD2. The specimen was peripheral blood. The chain's CDR3 is CATSDPGTSGDLDTQYF. Written as DNA, the CDR3 is TGTGCCACCAGTGATCCCGGGACTAGCGGAGACTTGGATACGCAGTATTTT.